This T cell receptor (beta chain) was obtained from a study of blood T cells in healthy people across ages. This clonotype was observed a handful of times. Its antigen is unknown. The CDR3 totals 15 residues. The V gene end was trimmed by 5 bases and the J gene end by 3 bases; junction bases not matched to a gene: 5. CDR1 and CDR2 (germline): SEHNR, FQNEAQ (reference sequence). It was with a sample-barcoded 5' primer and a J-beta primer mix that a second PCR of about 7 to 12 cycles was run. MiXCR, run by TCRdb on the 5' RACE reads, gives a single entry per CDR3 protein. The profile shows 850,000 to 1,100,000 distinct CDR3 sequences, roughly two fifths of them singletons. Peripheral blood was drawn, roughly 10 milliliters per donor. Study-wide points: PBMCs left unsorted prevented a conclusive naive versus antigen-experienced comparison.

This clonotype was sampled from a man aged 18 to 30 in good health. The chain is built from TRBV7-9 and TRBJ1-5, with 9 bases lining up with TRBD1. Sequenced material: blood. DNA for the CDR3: TGTGCCAGCAGCCCTGGGACAGGGAACAATCAGCCCCAGCATTTT. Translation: CASSPGTGNNQPQHF.